The rows below give T cell receptor beta chains drawn from one sample of a study of regulatory T cells in long-lasting Graves disease. A single record per CDR3 protein comes from TCRdb applying MiXCR to the multiplex PCR reads. The top ten clones hold roughly 25% of a sample with fewer than 550,000 distinct CDR3 sequences, about 16% of them seen once. The data also belong to a second study, concerning T cells in Graves' hyperthyroidism and ophthalmopathy.

The sequenced sample was peripheral blood mononuclear cells (PBMCs), obtained at new diagnosis, from a patient treated with antithyroid drugs. The receptors were gathered from a woman aged 35 to 59 with Graves disease. Both conserved end residues are part of each CDR3. A D gene is named only where the DNA matches it firmly. Clone size is shown for a subset of rows, as once, few, many or a class of expanded clone.

clone_size: many; v_call: TRBV9; j_call: TRBJ1-1; d_call: NA; cdr3_nt: TGTGCCAGCAGTGTGACAGGTAACACTGAAGCTTTCTTT; cdr3_aa: CASSVTGNTEAFF
clone_size: few; v_call: TRBV19; j_call: TRBJ2-7; d_call: NA; cdr3_nt: TGTGCCAGTAGTTTAGACGGCGGTTTCGAGCAGTACTTC; cdr3_aa: CASSLDGGFEQYF
clone_size: few; v_call: TRBV5-1; j_call: TRBJ2-1; d_call: NA; cdr3_nt: TGCGCCAGCACCCAGGGGGGACTCGGTAGCGGTCAGCAGTTCTTC; cdr3_aa: CASTQGGLGSGQQFF
clone_size: NA; v_call: TRBV7-8; j_call: TRBJ2-2; d_call: TRBD1; cdr3_nt: TGTGCCAGCAGCTTTAATCGGGACAGTGCGAACACCGGGGAGCTGTTTTTT; cdr3_aa: CASSFNRDSANTGELFF
clone_size: many; v_call: TRBV7-2; j_call: TRBJ1-4; d_call: NA; cdr3_nt: TGTGCCAGCAGCTTACGATCAGGGGAAAATGAAAAACTGTTTTTT; cdr3_aa: CASSLRSGENEKLFF
clone_size: many; v_call: TRBV3-1; j_call: TRBJ1-2; d_call: TRBD1; cdr3_nt: TGTGCCAGCAGCCAAACCGGGACAGATCGAGGCTACACCTTC; cdr3_aa: CASSQTGTDRGYTF
clone_size: many; v_call: TRBV6-4; j_call: TRBJ1-1; d_call: TRBD1; cdr3_nt: TGTGCCAGCAGACAGGGGGGGAACACTGAAGCTTTCTTT; cdr3_aa: CASRQGGNTEAFF
clone_size: NA; v_call: TRBV19; j_call: TRBJ2-5; d_call: NA; cdr3_nt: TGTGCCAGTAGAGACCAGGCGGGGACAGAGACCCAGTACTTC; cdr3_aa: CASRDQAGTETQYF
clone_size: many; v_call: TRBV7-9; j_call: TRBJ2-7; d_call: NA; cdr3_nt: TGTGCCAGCAGCTTAGGGGACGAGCAGTACTTC; cdr3_aa: CASSLGDEQYF
clone_size: few; v_call: TRBV19; j_call: TRBJ1-5; d_call: NA; cdr3_nt: TGTGCCAGTAGTCCCCGTAAAGATCAGCCCCAGCATTTT; cdr3_aa: CASSPRKDQPQHF
clone_size: few; v_call: TRBV10-3; j_call: TRBJ1-3; d_call: NA; cdr3_nt: TGTGCCATCAGGACGGGAGGAGCCTCTGGAAACACCATATATTTT; cdr3_aa: CAIRTGGASGNTIYF